This entry lists 6 T cell receptor beta chains sequenced from one sample in a study of T-cell memory formation after mild COVID-19. One entry per CDR3 protein, called by TCRdb with MiXCR from the 5' RACE reads. The data contain over 250,000 distinct CDR3 sequences, more than 15% of them singletons. Sequencing was carried out using PBMCs or a T cell subset sorted from them (not recorded which). Receptors were obtained from a man aged 18 to 29 who had mild COVID-19 (a few samples of this study predate the infection). Cell type and time point are not known.

The V and J genes are TRBV10-3 and TRBJ1-5, with D possibly matching TRBD1 (5 bases). Per the germline V gene, CDR1 is ENHRY and CDR2 is SYGVKD. This CDR3 spans 13 amino acids. Trimming pared 8 bases from V and 5 bases from J, leaving 13 bases between. The CDR3: CAIRGARDQPQHF. Written as DNA, the CDR3 is TGTGCCATCCGAGGGGCCCGGGATCAGCCCCAGCATTTT.

This clonotype was seen a handful of times. The chain employs TRBV6-5 and TRBJ2-7, with 10 bases fitting TRBD1. CDR3 length: 15 residues. The V segment lost 6 bases and the J segment 4 bases; nucleotides outside the gene matches: 9. Germline V gene lookup returns CDR1 MNHEY and CDR2 SVGAGI. The DNA for the CDR3 is TGTGCCAGCAGATCGCCGGGACAGGGGTTGTACGAGCAGTACTTC. Encoded protein: CASRSPGQGLYEQYF.

There are a few counts of this clonotype. The chain links TRBV28 to TRBJ2-7; D uncertain. With 5 bases removed from V and 3 bases from J, the gap between germline ends came to 11 bases. Germline CDR1 reads MDHEN; CDR2 reads SYDVKM. This CDR3 has 13 residues. The CDR3: CASSRQRFYEQYV. The CDR3 bases are TGTGCCAGCAGTCGACAACGGTTCTACGAGCAGTACGTC.

The genes are TRBV5-4 and TRBJ2-2; D is unresolved. CDR3 length equals 12 residues. Germline CDR1 reads SGHNT; CDR2 reads YYREEE (reference sequence). V lost 2 bases and J 7 bases, leaving 6 bases between the germline ends. In nucleotides, the CDR3 is TGTGCCAGCAGCTTCGAGGACGGGGAGCTGTTTTTT. This translates into CASSFEDGELFF.

V gene TRBV24-1 combines with J gene TRBJ1-4, with D hard to call. Germline V gives CDR1 KGHDR, CDR2 SFDVKD. The V end lost 3 bases, the J end lost 13 bases, and 14 bases lay between the germline ends. The CDR3 runs to 13 residues. The CDR3 reads CATSDARGRVLFF. Written as DNA, the CDR3 is TGTGCCACCAGTGATGCCCGCGGACGGGTACTGTTTTTT.

The chain combines TRBV6-5 with TRBJ1-4, with D perhaps TRBD1 (6 bases). V was shortened by 2 bases and J by 6 bases, with 13 bases between the two germline ends. In germline, CDR1 is MNHEY, CDR2 SVGAGI. The CDR3 contains 15 residues. CDR3 coding DNA: TGTGCCAGCAGTTACCTCGGACAGATACATGAAAAACTGTTTTTT. This translates into CASSYLGQIHEKLFF.